This T cell receptor beta chain comes out of a study of blood T cell repertoires in COVID-19. The CDR3 extends over 13 amino acids. Per germline, CDR1 MNHEY and CDR2 SVGAGI. The V end lost 0 bases, the J end lost 5 bases, and 7 bases lay between the germline ends. The data were produced by immunoSEQ multiplex PCR, yet TCRdb's version contains in-frame clones alone and is incomplete. This repertoire shows some 290,000 clones, roughly nine tenths found once; its top ten account for approximately 12%. The sample comprised peripheral blood. This chain links TRBV6-5 with TRBJ2-5; tentatively, D is TRBD1 (5 bases). This TCR derives from a young woman with COVID-19, enrolled during active disease. The DNA of the CDR3 is TGTGCCAGCAGTTACTCGAAGGGGGAGACCCAGTACTTC. Translation: CASSYSKGETQYF.